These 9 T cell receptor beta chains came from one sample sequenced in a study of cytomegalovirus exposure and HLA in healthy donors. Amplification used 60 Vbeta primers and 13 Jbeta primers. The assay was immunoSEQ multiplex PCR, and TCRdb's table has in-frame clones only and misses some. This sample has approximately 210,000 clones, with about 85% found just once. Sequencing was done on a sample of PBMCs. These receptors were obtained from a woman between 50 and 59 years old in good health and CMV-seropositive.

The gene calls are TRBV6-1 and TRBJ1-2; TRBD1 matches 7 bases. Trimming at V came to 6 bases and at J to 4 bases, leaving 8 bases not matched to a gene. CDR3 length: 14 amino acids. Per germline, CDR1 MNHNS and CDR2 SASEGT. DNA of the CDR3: TGTGCCAGCAGCCCCTTGACAGGGACCTATGGCTACACCTTC. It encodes CASSPLTGTYGYTF.

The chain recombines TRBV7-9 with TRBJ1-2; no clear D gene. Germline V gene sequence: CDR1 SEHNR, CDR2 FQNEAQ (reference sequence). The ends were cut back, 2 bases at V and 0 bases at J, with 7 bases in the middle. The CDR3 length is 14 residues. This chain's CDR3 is CASSLRQSNYGYTF. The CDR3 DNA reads TGTGCCAGCAGCTTAAGACAATCTAACTATGGCTACACCTTC.

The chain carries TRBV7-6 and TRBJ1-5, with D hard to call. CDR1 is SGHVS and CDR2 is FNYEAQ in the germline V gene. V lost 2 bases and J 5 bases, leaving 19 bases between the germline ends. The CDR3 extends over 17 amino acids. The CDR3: CASSLLPGARWDQPQHF. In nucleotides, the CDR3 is TGTGCCAGCAGCTTATTACCGGGAGCGCGATGGGATCAGCCCCAGCATTTT.

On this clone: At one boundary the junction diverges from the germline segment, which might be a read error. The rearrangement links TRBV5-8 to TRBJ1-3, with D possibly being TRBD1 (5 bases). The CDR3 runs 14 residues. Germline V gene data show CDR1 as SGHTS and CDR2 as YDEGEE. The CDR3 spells CASSLRGTGNTTYF. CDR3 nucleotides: TGTGCCAGCAGCTTGCGAGGGACTGGAAACACCACATATTTT.

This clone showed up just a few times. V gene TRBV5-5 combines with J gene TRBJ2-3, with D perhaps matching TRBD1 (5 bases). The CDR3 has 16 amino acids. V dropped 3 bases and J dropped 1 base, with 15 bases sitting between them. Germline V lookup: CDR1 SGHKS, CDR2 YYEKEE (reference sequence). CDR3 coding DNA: TGTGCCAGCAGCTCTTCGACAGTCCGGGGCACAGATACGCAGTATTTT. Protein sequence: CASSSSTVRGTDTQYF.

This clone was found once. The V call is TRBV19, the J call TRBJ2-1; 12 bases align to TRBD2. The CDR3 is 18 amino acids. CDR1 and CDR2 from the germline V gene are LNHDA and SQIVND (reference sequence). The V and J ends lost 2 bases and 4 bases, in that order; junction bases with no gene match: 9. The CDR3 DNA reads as TGTGCCAGTAGTATAACCTCTAGCGGGGGGGTAAGATACAATGAGCAGTTCTTC. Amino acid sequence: CASSITSSGGVRYNEQFF.

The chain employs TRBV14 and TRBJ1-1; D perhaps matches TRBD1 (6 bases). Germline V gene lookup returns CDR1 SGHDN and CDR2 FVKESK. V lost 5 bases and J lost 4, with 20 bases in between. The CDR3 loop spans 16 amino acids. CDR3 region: CASSEPGTRAFTEAFF. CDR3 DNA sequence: TGTGCCAGCAGCGAACCCGGGACACGGGCCTTCACTGAAGCTTTCTTT.

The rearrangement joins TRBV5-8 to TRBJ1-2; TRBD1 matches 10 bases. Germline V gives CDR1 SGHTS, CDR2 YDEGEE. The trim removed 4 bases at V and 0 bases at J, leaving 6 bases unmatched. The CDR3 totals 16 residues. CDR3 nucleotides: TGTGCCAGCAGCGTCGGGACAGGGGTTACTAACTATGGCTACACCTTC. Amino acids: CASSVGTGVTNYGYTF.

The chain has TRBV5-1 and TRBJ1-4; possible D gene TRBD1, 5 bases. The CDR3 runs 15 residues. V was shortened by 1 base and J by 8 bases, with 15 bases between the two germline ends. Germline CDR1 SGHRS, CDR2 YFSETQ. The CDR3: CASSLISQGGEKLFF. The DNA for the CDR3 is TGCGCCAGCAGCTTGATCTCGCAGGGTGGGGAAAAACTGTTTTTT.